This entry is about one TCR beta chain. Its antigen remains unknown. This sample was included in a study of OX40 agonist ivuxolimab in advanced cancers. About the study: Participants averaged approximately 60 years of age (range roughly 23 to 79) and were 75% to 90% male.

Patients were ruled out by autoimmune disease history or systemic immunosuppression. Findings and limits, study-wide: Not determined was the antigen specificity of the expanded peripheral T cells.

TCRdb's table, derived via immunoSEQ multiplex PCR, lists solely in-frame clones and lacks some. The profile shows tens of thousands of clones, about nine tenths of them singletons. The clonotype comes from an adult with an advanced solid tumor such as melanoma, head and neck, liver or kidney cancer. The material was CD4+ or CD8+ T cells sorted from blood, obtained in a trial of the OX40 agonist ivuxolimab.

The CDR3: CASSPLRGAGGNTIYF. The CDR3 DNA reads as TGTGCCAGCTCACCCCTCAGGGGGGCCGGTGGAAACACCATATATTTT. The rearrangement joins TRBV18 to TRBJ1-3; 7 bases align to TRBD1. This CDR3 comprises 16 residues. Germline trimming cut 3 bases from V and 3 bases from J; bases unmatched to any gene: 8. The germline V gene encodes CDR1 KGHSH and CDR2 LQKENI.